The TCR beta chain under discussion was sequenced for a study of cytomegalovirus exposure and HLA in healthy donors (dated by TCRdb to the late 2010s). At the level of the whole study: An earlier analysis of around 600 of the donors reported roughly 300 Gb of sequence data and 117 million unique TCR beta sequences from 150 million to 200 million T cells. A later genetic analysis took genome-wide SNP genotypes for about three fifths of the 666 donors and used that subset as a discovery cohort. All discovery cohort repertoires had been generated using a single sequencing platform. The number of donors typed differed by locus, with about 620-630 for A, B, C, DRB1 and DQB1, around 500 for DQA1, 600 to 610 for DPA1, and some 450 for DPB1. In an earlier analysis of a few hundred of the donors, high-throughput TCR beta sequencing was used to judge whether each TCR beta V gene segment behaved as functional or pseudogenic. Rather than using new phenotypic data, the later analysis identified candidate immune exposures from TCR beta sequences and from how often those sequences occurred across donors. Using immunosequencing, the study profiled T cell repertoires from 666 subjects and related those repertoires to cytomegalovirus serostatus. On average, over 200,000 unique TCR beta nucleotide sequences were sequenced per donor among roughly 430 genotyped donors of the cohort, with about 19% of those sequences being non-productive. Because of strong linkage in the cohort, roughly five DR-DQ haplotypes were treated as single units for association and clustering. HLA typing covered class I and class II loci at four-digit resolution. Roughly 290 gigabases of sequencing data and around 90 million unique TCR sequences made up an early release that covered 640 HLA-typed donors. Donor age, sex, ethnicity and CMV serostatus were compiled together with the repertoire data. In addition to the first cohort of approximately 650 subjects, a separate validation cohort of 120 different subjects was used. A later analysis re-analyzed previously published TCR beta repertoires from hundreds of donors and added high-resolution HLA genotyping to study TCR occurrence patterns. To predict cytomegalovirus infection status, the study brought together high-throughput TCR immunosequencing, statistical association of individual TCRs with disease status, and machine learning. The study was designed to test whether signatures of past pathogen exposure could be identified by cataloging public T cell receptors. The genetic ancestry cluster associated with self-reported Caucasian donors included approximately 85% of the 398 genotyped donors.

The cohort consisted of 670 or so healthy bone marrow donors. All cohort members were sampled while nominally healthy, although unrecorded immune exposures were likely present. The donor was CMV seronegative and belonged to the group of 320 or so seronegative cohort members. A peripheral blood sample was provided by each donor, and peripheral blood mononuclear cells were used for TCR beta sequencing. Genomic DNA was extracted from the blood cell samples with the Qiagen DNeasy Blood Extraction Kit. The study at large found these results: A further reported finding was that TCR beta sequences accurately predicted the HLA-A and HLA-B alleles for most subjects in the first cohort. A later analysis reported that several top co-occurrence clusters appeared linked to parvovirus B19, influenza, CMV and Epstein-Barr virus. Cytomegalovirus status was reported to be diagnosed by the classifier with high specificity and sensitivity in both the original and validation cohorts. Immune exposure information for the cohort was limited to CMV serostatus. An earlier analysis of 587 of the donors showed that most TCR beta V segments appeared in productive rearrangements either about 87% or about 30% of the time, which broadly matched IMGT annotations. In a later analysis, some 18,000 TCR beta sequences were associated with specific HLA alleles at a false discovery rate of 0.05. In this cohort, only TCR beta chains were sequenced, and detectable features were limited by the absence of alpha or paired-chain data. A group of highly shared sequence variants was considered likely to be a technical artifact of the sequencing pipeline. The 87-base-pair reads could not distinguish some IMGT-functional V segments, including TRBV6-2 and TRBV6-3, so those segments were excluded. A few of the identified cytomegalovirus-associated TCR beta chains were confirmed in vitro to be specific for cytomegalovirus antigens. Assigning TCR associations to individual alleles was difficult when HLA alleles, especially DR and DQ, strongly co-occurred. Across donors, most TCR sequences were observed very rarely, whereas some public TCRs were present in many individuals. In a later genetic analysis, fewer N-insertions in productive TCRs were reported among donors in an Asian-associated ancestry cluster than the roughly 670-donor mean. Because HLA typing was missing for some donors at each locus, association tests included only the typed subset. Because counts were too low, about 15 rarely observed V segments, including chromosome 9 orphons, were left out of the earlier analysis of about 500 of the donors. Correlated functional status among segregating V segments might be attributable to linkage disequilibrium, but an unknown experimental factor could not be ruled out. In a later genetic analysis, a missense DCLRE1C variant was associated with V-gene and J-gene trimming of TCR beta chains, and the association was replicated in an independent cohort. In the study, about 150 TCR beta chains were listed as associated with cytomegalovirus. According to the authors, the approach could potentially be generalized to other disease states and immunological phenotypes. The presence/absence analyses assumed that sequencing depth was roughly uniform across donors, and that assumption may not be true. In a later analysis, TCR association rates were found to vary across HLA loci, with the most associated TCRs seen for DRB1 alleles and the fewest for HLA-C alleles. Most CMV-associated TCR beta chains appeared to be HLA-restricted in a later analysis, and the HLA associations seemed to be driven largely by CMV exposure. A later analysis found that HLA-associated TCR beta chains were more clonally expanded and had lower generation probabilities than equally common non-associated chains.

The library was generated by the immunoSEQ multiplex PCR assay. The multiplex PCR relied on a mix of 60 forward primers for TCR Vbeta segments and 13 reverse primers for TCR Jbeta segments. Amplification of the CDR3 region of rearranged TCR beta genes was performed with a multiplex PCR assay on genomic DNA. Amplified TCR beta libraries were sequenced as 87-base-pair reads on the Illumina HiSeq System. Per the source publication's procedure: A later analysis tallied 75 million to 95 million unique TCR beta chains across the 640 or so repertoires, and some 10 million of those chains were shared by two or more donors. To remove PCR and sequencing errors, raw reads were error-corrected and collapsed into unique sequences using a nearest-neighbor algorithm that merged closely related sequences. CDR3 sequences were aligned to IMGT reference sequences to assign V, D and J gene segments. Each retained sequence needed at least a six-nucleotide match to both a V gene segment and a J gene segment. Rearrangements were classified as productive when the CDR3 lacked stop codons and remained in frame with V and J, and all other rearrangements were classified as non-productive. CDR3 was defined according to IMGT convention as the region running from the second conserved V-encoded cysteine to the conserved J-encoded phenylalanine. The earlier analysis of about 500 of the donors excluded sequences that lacked an unambiguous match to a single V gene segment. An earlier analysis of some 610 of the donors called V segments functional above 56.7% productive rearrangements and segregating when the between-donor standard deviation exceeded 5%. A statistical classification framework was built for diagnosing cytomegalovirus status from the catalog of TCR beta chain sequences. A later analysis assigned V and J genes by comparing TCR nucleotide sequences with IMGT/GENE-DB human TR gene sequences. A later analysis assigned CDR3 sequences and most-parsimonious VDJ recombination scenarios with the TCRdist pipeline. In a later analysis, each TCR beta chain was defined by its CDR3 amino acid sequence together with its V-gene family, and reads lacking a unique V-gene family were excluded. As a way to deal with suspected cross-contamination and a sequencing artifact, a later analysis dropped 640 or so nucleotide sequences that were highly shared and had low generation probability. In a later analysis, a clonal expansion index was calculated for each public chain from normalized within-repertoire ranks of inferred template counts. In a later analysis, generation probabilities were computed using a VDJ recombination model fitted to out-of-frame rearrangements, and the results were checked against IGoR. Hypergeometric tests were used in a later analysis to score TCR-TCR, TCR-HLA and TCR-CMV co-occurrence, with a repertoire-size bias correction applied to the TCR pairs. A later analysis estimated false discovery rates by permuting HLA or CMV assignments 20 times. A later analysis grouped co-occurring TCRs with DBSCAN, adding TCRdist sequence similarity when clustering within HLA-allele-positive subsets. Repertoires with fewer than 30,000 or more than 120,000 public chains were left out of co-occurrence clustering, as were about 5 repertoires with anomalous nucleotide sharing. Entries here come from immuneACCESS through TCRdb and include only in-frame sequences with V and J called. Some clones fail to appear in such tables; in the studies checked, an unresolved V gene covers under half of the shortfall, and the cause of the remainder is unknown. That table furnishes V, J and clone size, whereas the DNA furnished D and trimming. This sample is represented by 110,000 to 150,000 clones; around four fifths of them were singletons. Jointly, the top ten make up 2% to 2.5% of the sample.

Notes on this clone: Its antigen remains undetermined. No base qualities exist here, and no much larger clone lies one base off it.

As encoded in the germline V gene, CDR1 is SGHRS while CDR2 is YFSETQ. Trimmed from V: 4 bases; trimmed from J: 4 bases; junction bases lacking a gene match: 11. From the cysteine up to the phenylalanine, the CDR3 has a length of 16 residues. Only the CDR3 part of the read is kept: 48 bases, read in frame from the first base. The specimen sequenced was PBMCs. The source is a man aged 25-40 years in good health and CMV-seronegative. This sequence uses TRBV5-1 and TRBJ1-3; TRBD1 lines up with 7 middle nucleotides. The DNA sequence is TGCGCCAGCAGCACAGGGGACCGTACTGGGGGAAACACCATATATTTT. Translation gives CASSTGDRTGGNTIYF.